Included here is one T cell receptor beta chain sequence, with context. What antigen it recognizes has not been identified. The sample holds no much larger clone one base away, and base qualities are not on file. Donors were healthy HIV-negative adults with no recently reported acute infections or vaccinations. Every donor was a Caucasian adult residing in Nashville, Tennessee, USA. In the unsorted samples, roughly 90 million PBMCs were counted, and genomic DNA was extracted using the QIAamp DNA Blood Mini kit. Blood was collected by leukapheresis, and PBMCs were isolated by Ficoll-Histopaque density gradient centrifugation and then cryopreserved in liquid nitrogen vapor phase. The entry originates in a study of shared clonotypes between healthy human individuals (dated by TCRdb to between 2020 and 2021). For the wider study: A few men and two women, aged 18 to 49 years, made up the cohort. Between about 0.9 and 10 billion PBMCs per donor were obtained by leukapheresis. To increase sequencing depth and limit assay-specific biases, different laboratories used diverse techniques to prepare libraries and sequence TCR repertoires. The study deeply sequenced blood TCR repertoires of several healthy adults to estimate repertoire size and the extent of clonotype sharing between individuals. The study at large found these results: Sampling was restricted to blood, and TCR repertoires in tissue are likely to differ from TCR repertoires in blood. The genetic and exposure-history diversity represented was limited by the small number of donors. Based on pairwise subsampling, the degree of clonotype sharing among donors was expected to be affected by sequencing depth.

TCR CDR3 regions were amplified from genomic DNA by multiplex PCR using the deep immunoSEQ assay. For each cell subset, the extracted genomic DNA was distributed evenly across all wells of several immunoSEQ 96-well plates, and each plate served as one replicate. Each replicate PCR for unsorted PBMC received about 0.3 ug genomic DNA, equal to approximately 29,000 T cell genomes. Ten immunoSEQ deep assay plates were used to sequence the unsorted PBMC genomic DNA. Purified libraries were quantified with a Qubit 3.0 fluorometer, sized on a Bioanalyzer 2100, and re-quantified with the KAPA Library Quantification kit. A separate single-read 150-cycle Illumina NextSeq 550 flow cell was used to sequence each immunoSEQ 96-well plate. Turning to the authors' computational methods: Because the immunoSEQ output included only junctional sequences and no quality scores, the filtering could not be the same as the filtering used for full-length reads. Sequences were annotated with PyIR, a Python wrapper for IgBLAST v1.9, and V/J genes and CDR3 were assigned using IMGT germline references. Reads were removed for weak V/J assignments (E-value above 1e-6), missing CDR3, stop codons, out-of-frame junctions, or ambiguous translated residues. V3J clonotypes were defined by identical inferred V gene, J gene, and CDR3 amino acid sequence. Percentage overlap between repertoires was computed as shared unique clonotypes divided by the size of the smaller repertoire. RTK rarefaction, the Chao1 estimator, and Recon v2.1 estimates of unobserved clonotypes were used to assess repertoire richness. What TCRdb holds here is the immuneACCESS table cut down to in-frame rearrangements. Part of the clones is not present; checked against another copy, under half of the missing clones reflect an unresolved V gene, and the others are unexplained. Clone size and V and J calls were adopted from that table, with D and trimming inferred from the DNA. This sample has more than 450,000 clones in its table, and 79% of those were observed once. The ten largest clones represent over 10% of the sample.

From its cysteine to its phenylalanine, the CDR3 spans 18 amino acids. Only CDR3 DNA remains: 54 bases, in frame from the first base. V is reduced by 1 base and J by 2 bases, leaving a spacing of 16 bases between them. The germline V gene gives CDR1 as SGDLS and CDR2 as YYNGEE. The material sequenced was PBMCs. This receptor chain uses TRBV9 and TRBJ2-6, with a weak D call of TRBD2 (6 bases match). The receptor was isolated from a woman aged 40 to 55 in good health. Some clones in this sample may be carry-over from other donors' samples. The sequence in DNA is TGTGCCAGCAGCGTAAATAGCGGCAGGGTGGCTGGGGCCAACGTCCTGACTTTC. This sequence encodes CASSVNSGRVAGANVLTF.